This section outlines one T cell receptor (beta chain) sequence together with its context. What it binds is unknown. The sample originates from a study of blood T cells in healthy people across ages. Study-wide results and caveats: It was not known whether donors were CMV positive (a possible confounder of expanded clonotype changes).

For the second PCR, which ran for roughly 6 to 12 cycles, a sample-barcoded 5' primer and a J-beta primer mix were used. The template-switch adaptor was a 5' adaptor with 12 random nucleotides. It tagged each cDNA molecule. TCRdb passed the 5' RACE reads through MiXCR, listing each CDR3 protein once. The repertoire includes roughly 800,000 distinct CDR3 sequences, roughly 64% of them detected once, and 20% to 25% sits in the top ten. The V segment lost 6 bases and the J segment 6 bases; nucleotides outside the gene matches: 10. Per the germline V gene, CDR1 is MNHEY and CDR2 is SMNVEV (reference sequence). The CDR3 consists of 14 residues.

V is TRBV27 and J is TRBJ1-1; 7 bases map to TRBD1. The TCR comes from a man aged 25 to 40 in good health. Source material: blood. CDR3 nucleotide sequence: TGTGCCAGCAGCCTACAGGGGATGGTTGCTGAAGCTTTCTTT. Its translation: CASSLQGMVAEAFF.